This T cell receptor (beta chain) emerged from a study of T cells in Graves' hyperthyroidism and ophthalmopathy. Study in general: Peripheral blood was obtained at initial diagnosis, preceding any treatment.

The study's findings and limits: Among clonotypes expanded in thyroid above 0.001, most were also found in blood.

Amplification of TCR beta CDR3 regions was performed using RNA transcripts as template. Researchers ran a first-round RT-PCR on the TCR CDR3 using the HTBI primer set. TCRdb fed the multiplex PCR reads into MiXCR, producing one record per CDR3 protein. The top ten hold roughly a tenth of the sample, which has about 700,000 distinct CDR3 sequences, 12% to 15% seen once. This clonotype was seen ten or more times. Its antigen is currently unknown. Patients aged 18 to 65 had newly diagnosed hyperthyroidism lasting under 2 months. V was cut by 4 bases and J by 4 bases, with 7 bases left in between. This CDR3 is built from 12 residues. Germline CDR1 reads MDHEN; CDR2 reads SYDVKM.

Sequenced sample: blood. This clonotype originated in a woman aged 18 to 35 with Graves' hyperthyroidism. V and J are TRBV28 and TRBJ1-1; D is unresolved. The CDR3 coding sequence is TGTGCCAGCAGTTGGGCGGGCACTGAAGCTTTCTTT. Residues: CASSWAGTEAFF.